The 5 T cell receptor beta chains below all came from one sample that was sequenced in a study of cytomegalovirus exposure and HLA in healthy donors. PCR amplification relied on 60 Vbeta primers (plus 13 Jbeta primers). Clones were sequenced by immunoSEQ multiplex PCR, and TCRdb holds only the in-frame ones, with some missing. The sample has approximately 200,000 clones, approximately 81% seen once. The sequencing sample was made of PBMCs. The receptors derive from a woman aged 18-30 years in good health and CMV-seropositive.

This clone was counted only a few times. This rearrangement joins TRBV5-1 to TRBJ2-4; D unclear. V lost 0 bases and J lost 0, with 4 bases in between. Per germline, CDR1 SGHRS and CDR2 YFSETQ. The CDR3 has 14 amino acids. CDR3 DNA sequence: TGCGCCAGCAGCTTGGATCTAGCCAAAAACATTCAGTACTTC. It translates to CASSLDLAKNIQYF.

The rearrangement joins TRBV7-3 to TRBJ1-5; TRBD1 agrees at 9 bases. Germline V CDR1 and CDR2: SGHTA, FQGTGA. The CDR3 loop spans 14 amino acids. J gave up 8 bases and V 5 bases, and 7 bases lay outside the gene matches. CDR3 loop: CASSQTGGGKPQHF. CDR3 nucleotides: TGTGCCAGCAGCCAGACAGGGGGTGGGAAGCCCCAGCATTTT.

This clone was seen only a few times. This chain joins TRBV28 and TRBJ1-2; D call uncertain. CDR3 size: 14 residues. Germline CDR1 reads MDHEN; CDR2 reads SYDVKM. V lost 4 bases and J lost 4, with 13 bases in between. CDR3 DNA: TGTGCCAGCAGTTACAGAGGGAATGGCTATGGCTACACCTTC. Translation gives CASSYRGNGYGYTF.

The CDR3 DNA reads TGTGCCAGCAGCTCACAGGGGCTTGATAACTATGGCTACACCTTC. Its protein product is CASSSQGLDNYGYTF. This chain joins TRBV7-2 and TRBJ1-2; 7 bases are a match to TRBD1. Trimming at V came to 4 bases and at J to 1 base, leaving 6 bases not matched to a gene. Per germline, CDR1 SGHTA and CDR2 FQGNSA. The CDR3 totals 15 residues. Looking up the rest from reference TRBV7-2 and TRBJ1-2 gives the full variable domain: GAGVSQSPSNKVTEKGKDVELRCDPISGHTALYWYRQSLGQGLEFLIYFQGNSAPDKSGLPSDRFSAERTGGSVSTLTIQRTQQEDSAVYLCASSSQGLDNYGYTFGSGTRLTVV.

The chain combines TRBV29-1 with TRBJ1-1; D is possibly TRBD1 (6 bases). CDR3 size: 13 residues. The V and J ends lost 4 bases and 11 bases respectively, with 20 bases between them. CDR1 is SQVTM, CDR2 ANQGSEA, per germline. CDR3 DNA: TGCAGCGTTGTTGTGGACAGTGGGAGGGGGGCTTTCTTT. This codes for CSVVVDSGRGAFF.